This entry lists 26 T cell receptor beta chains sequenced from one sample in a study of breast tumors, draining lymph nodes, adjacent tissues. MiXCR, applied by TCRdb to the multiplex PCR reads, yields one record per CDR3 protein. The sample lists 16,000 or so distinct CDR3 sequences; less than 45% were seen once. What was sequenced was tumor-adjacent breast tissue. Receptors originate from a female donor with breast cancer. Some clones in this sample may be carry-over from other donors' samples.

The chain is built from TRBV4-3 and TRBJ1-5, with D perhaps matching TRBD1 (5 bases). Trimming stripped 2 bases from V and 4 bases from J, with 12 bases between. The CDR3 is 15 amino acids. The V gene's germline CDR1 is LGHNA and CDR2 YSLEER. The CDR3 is CASSQHRDVNQPQHF. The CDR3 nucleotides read TGCGCCAGCAGCCAACACCGGGACGTTAATCAGCCCCAGCATTTT.

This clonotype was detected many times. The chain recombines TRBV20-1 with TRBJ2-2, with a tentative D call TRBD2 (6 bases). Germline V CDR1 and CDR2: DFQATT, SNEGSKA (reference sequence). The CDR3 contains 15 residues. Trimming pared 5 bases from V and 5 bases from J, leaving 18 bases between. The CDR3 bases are TGCAGTGCTCGGACTAACTCTAGATTTACCGGGGAGCTGTTTTTT. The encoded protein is CSARTNSRFTGELFF.

CDR3: CSARDRPYEQYF. In nucleotides, the CDR3 is TGCAGTGCTAGAGATCGCCCCTACGAGCAGTACTTC. The chain recombines TRBV20-1 with TRBJ2-7; no reliable D call. This CDR3 is built from 12 residues. V lost 0 bases and J 2 bases, leaving 5 bases between the germline ends. Germline CDR1 reads DFQATT; CDR2 reads SNEGSKA (reference sequence).

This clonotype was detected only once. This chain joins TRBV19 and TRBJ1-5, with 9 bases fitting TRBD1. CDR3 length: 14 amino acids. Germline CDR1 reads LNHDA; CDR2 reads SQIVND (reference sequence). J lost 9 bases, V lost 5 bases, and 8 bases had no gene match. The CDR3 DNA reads TGTGCCAGTAGTTTAACAGGGGGCTCTCGGCCCCAGCATTTT. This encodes CASSLTGGSRPQHF.

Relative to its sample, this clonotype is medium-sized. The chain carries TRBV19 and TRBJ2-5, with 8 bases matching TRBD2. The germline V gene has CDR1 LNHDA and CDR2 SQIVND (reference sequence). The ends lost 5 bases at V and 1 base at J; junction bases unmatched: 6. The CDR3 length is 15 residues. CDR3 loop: CASSLVAGRQETQYF. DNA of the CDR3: TGTGCCAGTAGTTTGGTAGCGGGACGCCAAGAGACCCAGTACTTC.

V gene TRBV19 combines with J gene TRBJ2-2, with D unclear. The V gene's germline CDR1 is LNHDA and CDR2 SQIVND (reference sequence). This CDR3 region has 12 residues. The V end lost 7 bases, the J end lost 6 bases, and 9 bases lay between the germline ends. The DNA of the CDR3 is TGTGCCAGTAAAAAAAACCCCGGGGAGCTGTTTTTT. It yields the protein CASKKNPGELFF.

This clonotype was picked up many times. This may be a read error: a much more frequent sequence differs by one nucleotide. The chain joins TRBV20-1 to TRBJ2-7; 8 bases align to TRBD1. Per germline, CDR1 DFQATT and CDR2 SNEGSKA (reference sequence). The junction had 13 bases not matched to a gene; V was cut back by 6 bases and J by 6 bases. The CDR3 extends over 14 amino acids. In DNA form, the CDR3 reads TGCAGTGCCCGGTTTAGACAGGGGACCTCCGAGCAGTACTTC. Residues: CSARFRQGTSEQYF.

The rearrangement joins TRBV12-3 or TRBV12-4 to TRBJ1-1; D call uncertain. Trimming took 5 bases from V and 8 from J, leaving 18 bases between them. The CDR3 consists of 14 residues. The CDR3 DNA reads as TGTGCCAGCAGTCCGACCGGGTCTACCCCCGAAGCTTTCTTT. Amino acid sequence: CASSPTGSTPEAFF.

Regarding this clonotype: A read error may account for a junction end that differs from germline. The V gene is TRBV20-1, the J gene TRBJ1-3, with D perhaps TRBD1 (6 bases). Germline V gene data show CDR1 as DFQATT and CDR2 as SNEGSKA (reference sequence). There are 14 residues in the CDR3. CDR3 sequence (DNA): TGCAGTGCTAGGGCCCAGGGGACTGGAACCACCATATATTTT. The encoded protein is CSARAQGTGTTIYF.

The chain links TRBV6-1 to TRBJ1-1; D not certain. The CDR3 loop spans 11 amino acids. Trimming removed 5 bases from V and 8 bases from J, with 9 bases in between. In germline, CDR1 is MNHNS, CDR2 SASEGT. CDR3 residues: CASSYLGEAFF. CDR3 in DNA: TGTGCCAGCAGTTATCTGGGGGAAGCTTTCTTT.

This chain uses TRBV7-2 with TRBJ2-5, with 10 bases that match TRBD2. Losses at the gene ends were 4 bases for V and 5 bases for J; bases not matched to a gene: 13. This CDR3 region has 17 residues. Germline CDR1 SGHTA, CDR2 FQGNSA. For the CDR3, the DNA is TGTGCCAGCAGCTCACGATTAGCGGGAGGTCAGGGGGAGACCCAGTACTTC. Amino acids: CASSSRLAGGQGETQYF.

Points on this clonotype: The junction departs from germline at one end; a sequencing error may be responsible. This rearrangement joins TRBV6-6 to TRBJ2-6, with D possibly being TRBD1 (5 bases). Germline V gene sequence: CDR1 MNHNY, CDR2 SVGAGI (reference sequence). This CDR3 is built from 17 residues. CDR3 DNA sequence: TGTGCCAGCAGTCCTCAGAGTTTCAATTCTGGGGCCAACGTCCTGGCTTTC. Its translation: CASSPQSFNSGANVLAF.

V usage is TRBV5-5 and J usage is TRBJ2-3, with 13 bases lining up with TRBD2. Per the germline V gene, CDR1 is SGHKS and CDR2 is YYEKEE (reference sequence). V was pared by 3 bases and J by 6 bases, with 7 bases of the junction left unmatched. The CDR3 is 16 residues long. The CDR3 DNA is TGTGCCAGCAGCTCTGTACTAGCGGGAGGGCTCGATACGCAGTATTTT. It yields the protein CASSSVLAGGLDTQYF.

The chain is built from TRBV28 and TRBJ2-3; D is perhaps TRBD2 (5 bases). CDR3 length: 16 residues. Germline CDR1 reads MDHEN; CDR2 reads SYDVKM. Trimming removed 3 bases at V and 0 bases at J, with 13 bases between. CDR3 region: CASSLPERESTDTQYF. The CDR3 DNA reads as TGTGCCAGCAGTTTGCCGGAGAGGGAGAGCACAGATACGCAGTATTTT.

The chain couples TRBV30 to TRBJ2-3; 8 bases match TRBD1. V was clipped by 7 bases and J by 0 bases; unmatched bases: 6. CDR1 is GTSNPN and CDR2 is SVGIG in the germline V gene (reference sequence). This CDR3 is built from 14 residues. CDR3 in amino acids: CAFQRDRSTDTQYF. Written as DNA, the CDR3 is TGTGCCTTCCAACGGGACAGGAGCACAGATACGCAGTATTTT.

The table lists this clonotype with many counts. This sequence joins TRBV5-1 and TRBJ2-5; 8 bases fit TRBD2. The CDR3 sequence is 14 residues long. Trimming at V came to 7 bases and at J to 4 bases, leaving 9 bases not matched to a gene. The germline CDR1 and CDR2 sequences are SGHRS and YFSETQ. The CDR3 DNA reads TGCGCCAGCGGAGCGGGACTAGTAGGAGAGACCCAGTACTTC. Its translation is CASGAGLVGETQYF.

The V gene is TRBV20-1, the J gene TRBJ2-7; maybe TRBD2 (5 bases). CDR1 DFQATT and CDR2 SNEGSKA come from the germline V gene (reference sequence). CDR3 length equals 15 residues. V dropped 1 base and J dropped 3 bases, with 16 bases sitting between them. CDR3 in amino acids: CSARAGETDRYEQYF. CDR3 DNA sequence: TGCAGTGCTAGAGCCGGGGAGACCGACCGCTACGAGCAGTACTTC.

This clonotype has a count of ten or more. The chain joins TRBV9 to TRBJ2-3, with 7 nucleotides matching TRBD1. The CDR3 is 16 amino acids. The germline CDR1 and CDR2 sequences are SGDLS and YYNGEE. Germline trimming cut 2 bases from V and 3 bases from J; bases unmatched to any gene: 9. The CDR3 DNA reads TGTGCCAGCAGCGTTCTACAGGGGATGGGGACAGATACGCAGTATTTT. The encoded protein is CASSVLQGMGTDTQYF.

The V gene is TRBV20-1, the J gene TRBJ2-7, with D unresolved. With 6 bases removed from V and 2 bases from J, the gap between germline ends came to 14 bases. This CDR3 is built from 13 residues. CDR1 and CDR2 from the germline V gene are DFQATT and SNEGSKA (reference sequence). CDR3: CSAPRYSAYEQYF. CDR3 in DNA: TGCAGTGCCCCCCGATATTCCGCCTACGAGCAGTACTTC.

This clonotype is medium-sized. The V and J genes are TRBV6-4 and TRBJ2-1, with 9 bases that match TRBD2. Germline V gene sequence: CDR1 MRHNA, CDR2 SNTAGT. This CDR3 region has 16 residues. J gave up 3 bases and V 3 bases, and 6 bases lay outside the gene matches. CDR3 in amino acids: CASSDSPSGDYNEQFF. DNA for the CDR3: TGTGCCAGCAGTGATTCCCCTAGCGGGGACTACAATGAGCAGTTCTTC.

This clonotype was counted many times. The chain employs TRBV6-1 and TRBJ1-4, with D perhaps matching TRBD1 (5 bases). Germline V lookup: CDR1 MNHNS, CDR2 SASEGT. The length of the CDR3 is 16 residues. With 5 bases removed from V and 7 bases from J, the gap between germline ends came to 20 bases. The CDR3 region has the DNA TGTGCCAGCAGTCACCTCCTGAGGGGTTACGGTGAAAAACTGTTTTTT. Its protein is CASSHLLRGYGEKLFF.

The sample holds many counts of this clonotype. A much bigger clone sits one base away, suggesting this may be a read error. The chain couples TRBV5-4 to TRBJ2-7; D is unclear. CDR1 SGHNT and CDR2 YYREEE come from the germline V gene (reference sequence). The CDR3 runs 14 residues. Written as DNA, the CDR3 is TGTGCCGGCAGCTCCAACGGTGTAGAGAGCGAGCAGTACTTC. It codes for CAGSSNGVESEQYF.

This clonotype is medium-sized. The DNA of the CDR3 is TGTGCCAGCAGTCTATCAAATGCCGGGGAGCTGTTTTTT. Its protein is CASSLSNAGELFF. The chain joins TRBV7-3 to TRBJ2-2; D remains unclear. Per germline, CDR1 SGHTA and CDR2 FQGTGA. CDR3 length: 13 residues. V was clipped by 6 bases and J by 6 bases, with 11 bases between them.

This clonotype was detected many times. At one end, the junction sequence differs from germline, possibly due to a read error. For the CDR3, the DNA is TGTGCCAGCAGTCACTCCGATAGGGTCCATGAGCAGTTCTTC. This sequence encodes CASSHSDRVHEQFF. This sequence joins TRBV6-2 or TRBV6-3 and TRBJ2-1; D gene ambiguous. CDR3 length equals 14 residues. Looked up from germline, CDR1 is MNHEY and CDR2 is SVGEGT.

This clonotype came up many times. Here the CDR3 DNA reads TGTGCCAGCTCACAAACGGACAGAAACACCGGGGAGCTGTTTTTT. As protein: CASSQTDRNTGELFF. This chain joins TRBV18 and TRBJ2-2, with a tentative D call TRBD1 (6 bases). Trimming left V 4 bases short and J 2 bases short, with 11 bases between. The CDR3 is 15 amino acids. Germline CDR1 is KGHSH and CDR2 is LQKENI.

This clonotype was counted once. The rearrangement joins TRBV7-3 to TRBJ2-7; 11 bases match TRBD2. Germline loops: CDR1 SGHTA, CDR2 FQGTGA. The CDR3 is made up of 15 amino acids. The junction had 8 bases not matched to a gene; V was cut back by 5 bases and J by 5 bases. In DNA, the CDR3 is TGTGCCAGCAGCCCGTCGCTAGCGGGAGGTAACGAGCAGTACTTC. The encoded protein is CASSPSLAGGNEQYF.